The 27 T cell receptor beta chains presented below share a single source sample, sequenced in a study of cytomegalovirus exposure and HLA in healthy donors. Both 60 Vbeta primers and 13 Jbeta primers went into the PCR. The assay was immunoSEQ multiplex PCR, and TCRdb's table has in-frame clones only and misses some. The table lists about 96,000 clones, 64% of them singletons. Sequenced: PBMCs. The source is a man aged 60 to 69 in good health and CMV-seronegative.

The sample holds one count of this clone. V usage is TRBV6-5 and J usage is TRBJ1-3, with D possibly matching TRBD1 (6 bases). Germline lookup yields CDR1 MNHEY and CDR2 SVGAGI. The CDR3 consists of 15 residues. V was pared by 6 bases and J by 4 bases, with 16 bases between. The CDR3 region is CASSFTAGAGNTIYF. The CDR3 DNA reads TGTGCCAGCAGCTTCACAGCAGGGGCCGGAAACACCATATATTTT.

The chain carries TRBV11-2 and TRBJ1-1, with D unresolved. With 2 bases removed from V and 9 bases from J, the gap between germline ends came to 16 bases. CDR1 and CDR2 (germline): SGHAT, FQNNGV. The CDR3 is 14 residues long. The CDR3 DNA reads as TGTGCCAGCAGCTTAATTAGATTAGAAGAGAAAGCTTTCTTT. Its protein product is CASSLIRLEEKAFF.

The chain couples TRBV5-1 to TRBJ2-1; 8 bases line up with TRBD1. Germline values: CDR1 SGHRS, CDR2 YFSETQ. The CDR3 is 15 amino acids. The trim removed 4 bases at V and 5 bases at J, leaving 8 bases unmatched. The CDR3 region is CASSLSGQADNEQFF. DNA of the CDR3: TGCGCCAGCAGCCTTTCGGGACAGGCCGACAATGAGCAGTTCTTC.

This chain links TRBV6-1 with TRBJ2-6; tentative D call: TRBD1 (6 bases). This CDR3 comprises 17 residues. Trimming cost V 4 bases and J 1 base, with 14 bases left between them. The V gene's germline CDR1 is MNHNS and CDR2 SASEGT. The CDR3 DNA is TGTGCCAGCAGTGGACAGGCCGCTCTTTCTGGGGCCAACGTCCTGACTTTC. Translating gives CASSGQAALSGANVLTF.

The chain uses TRBV5-1 and TRBJ2-3; 10 nucleotides align to TRBD2. The germline gives CDR1 SGHRS, CDR2 YFSETQ. With 3 bases clipped from V and 2 bases from J, the junction kept 6 bases outside the gene matches. The CDR3 has 16 amino acids. CDR3 region: CASSYLAGGVTDTQYF. In DNA, the CDR3 is TGCGCCAGCAGCTACTTAGCGGGAGGAGTCACAGATACGCAGTATTTT.

J is TRBJ1-6 and V is TRBV7-8; the D is unclear. This CDR3 contains 15 residues. The germline V gene encodes CDR1 SGHVS and CDR2 FQNEAQ. The V end was cut by 6 bases, the J end by 0 bases, with 9 bases between. CDR3 coding DNA: TGTGCCAGCAGACGAGGTTCCTCCTATAATTCACCCCTCCACTTT. Its protein is CASRRGSSYNSPLHF. The full variable domain, in which reference TRBV7-8 and TRBJ1-6 provide the parts outside the CDR3, is GAGVSQSPRYKVAKRGQDVALRCDPISGHVSLFWYQQALGQGPEFLTYFQNEAQLDKSGLPSDRFFAERPEGSVSTLKIQRTQQEDSAVYLCASRRGSSYNSPLHFGNGTRLTVT.

As concerns this clone: The sample has other DNA sequences that encode this CDR3 too. The rearrangement links TRBV19 to TRBJ2-6, with D possibly TRBD2 on 5 matching bases. The CDR3 consists of 15 residues. V dropped 1 base and J dropped 4 bases, with 8 bases sitting between them. The germline CDR1 and CDR2 sequences are LNHDA and SQIVND (reference sequence). The chain's CDR3 is CASSIGGPGANVLTF. The CDR3 bases are TGTGCCAGTAGTATAGGAGGGCCCGGGGCCAACGTCCTGACTTTC.

The V and J genes are TRBV6-5 and TRBJ2-4; the match to TRBD2 covers 7 bases. CDR1 MNHEY and CDR2 SVGAGI come from the germline V gene. Trimming took 0 bases from V and 3 from J; bases not matched to a gene: 5. The CDR3 has 16 residues. DNA for the CDR3: TGTGCCAGCAGTTACTCCCCGGAGCGGGACAAAAACATTCAGTACTTC. Amino acid sequence: CASSYSPERDKNIQYF.

V is TRBV5-1 and J is TRBJ2-3; TRBD2 aligns across 8 bases. CDR1 is SGHRS, CDR2 YFSETQ, per germline. The CDR3 runs to 17 residues. V lost 1 base to trimming and J lost 1 base; unmatched junction nucleotides: 8. The CDR3 region has the DNA TGCGCCAGCAGCTTGAGGCGGGGGGAAGTGGGCACAGATACGCAGTATTTT. It yields the protein CASSLRRGEVGTDTQYF.

This chain uses TRBV5-1 with TRBJ2-5; 10 positions agree with TRBD2. After removal of 0 bases from V and 7 bases from J, the junction contained 6 bases not matched to a gene. Germline CDR1 SGHRS, CDR2 YFSETQ. The CDR3 spans 15 residues. As DNA, the CDR3 is TGCGCCAGCAGCTTGGCTAGCGGGAGTTTAGGGACCCAGTACTTC. This codes for CASSLASGSLGTQYF.

This clone was recorded a few times. The gene calls are TRBV5-1 and TRBJ1-4; 8 bases are a match to TRBD1. The CDR3 is 16 residues long. V trimming: 8 bases; J trimming: 6 bases; junction bases outside the gene matches: 15. Germline CDR1 and CDR2: SGHRS and YFSETQ. The CDR3 sequence is CASTPIPGGAYEKLFF. CDR3 in DNA: TGCGCCAGTACCCCCATCCCAGGGGGCGCATATGAAAAACTGTTTTTT.

This clone was recorded a few times. The J gene is TRBJ1-4, the V gene TRBV5-1, with unresolved D. The V and J ends lost 0 bases and 5 bases respectively, with 14 bases between them. Germline values: CDR1 SGHRS, CDR2 YFSETQ. The CDR3 length is 16 residues. DNA of the CDR3: TGCGCCAGCAGCTTGGCTGGGTCTCCGCGGAATGAAAAACTGTTTTTT. Translated: CASSLAGSPRNEKLFF.

The V gene is TRBV9, the J gene TRBJ2-7, with D possibly being TRBD2 (6 bases). V was trimmed by 4 bases and J by 3 bases, leaving 11 bases between them. CDR3 length equals 13 residues. Germline V gene sequence: CDR1 SGDLS, CDR2 YYNGEE. The CDR3 reads CASSTRDFYEQYF. CDR3 nucleotide sequence: TGTGCCAGCAGCACCCGGGACTTCTACGAGCAGTACTTC.

This clone was recorded a few times. The V gene is TRBV5-1, the J gene TRBJ2-3; weak D call: TRBD1 (5 bases). The CDR3 covers 15 residues. Trimming stripped 0 bases from V and 4 bases from J, with 12 bases between. Germline assignment: CDR1 SGHRS and CDR2 YFSETQ. The chain's CDR3 is CASSLAGLGADTQYF. As DNA, the CDR3 is TGCGCCAGCAGCTTGGCCGGCTTAGGGGCAGATACGCAGTATTTT. The variable domain in full, completed from reference TRBV5-1 and TRBJ2-3, reads KAGVTQTPRYLIKTRGQQVTLSCSPISGHRSVSWYQQTPGQGLQFLFEYFSETQRNKGNFPGRFSGRQFSNSRSEMNVSTLELGDSALYLCASSLAGLGADTQYFGPGTRLTVL.

CDR3 amino acids: CASSLQGGYQETQYF. In nucleotides, the CDR3 is TGCGCCAGCAGCTTACAGGGAGGGTACCAAGAGACCCAGTACTTC. This chain joins TRBV5-1 and TRBJ2-5; the D gene is possibly TRBD2 (7 bases). V lost 2 bases to trimming and J lost 0 bases, with 11 bases between them. The CDR3 is 15 amino acids. Looked up from germline, CDR1 is SGHRS and CDR2 is YFSETQ.

V gene TRBV5-4 combines with J gene TRBJ2-2; 14 bases line up with TRBD2. Looked up from germline, CDR1 is SGHNT and CDR2 is YYREEE (reference sequence). The CDR3 spans 16 residues. The V segment lost 4 bases and the J segment 7 bases; nucleotides outside the gene matches: 6. CDR3 DNA: TGTGCCAGCAGCGCGACGACTAGCGGGAGGGGCGGGGAGCTGTTTTTT. Residues: CASSATTSGRGGELFF.

The gene calls are TRBV7-2 and TRBJ2-1, with TRBD2 matching 7 bases. CDR3 length equals 14 residues. CDR1 and CDR2 from the germline V gene are SGHTA and FQGNSA. V lost 3 bases, J lost 6 bases, and 5 bases stayed unmatched. The CDR3 nucleotides read TGTGCCAGCAGCTTTGCTAGCGGTGGCAATGAGCAGTTCTTC. Translating gives CASSFASGGNEQFF. Together with reference TRBV7-2 and TRBJ2-1, the CDR3 gives the full variable domain: GAGVSQSPSNKVTEKGKDVELRCDPISGHTALYWYRQSLGQGLEFLIYFQGNSAPDKSGLPSDRFSAERTGGSVSTLTIQRTQQEDSAVYLCASSFASGGNEQFFGPGTRLTVL.

This rearrangement joins TRBV28 to TRBJ2-7, with 7 positions matching TRBD1. The V and J ends lost 8 bases and 5 bases, in that order; junction bases with no gene match: 9. Germline CDR1 is MDHEN and CDR2 is SYDVKM. This CDR3 is built from 13 residues. CDR3 coding DNA: TGTGCCAGCGGCCCGACAGGGTCCGACGAGCAGTACTTC. The encoded protein is CASGPTGSDEQYF.

The V and J genes are TRBV6-6 and TRBJ2-7; no clear D gene. The CDR3 covers 13 residues. The ends were cut back, 0 bases at V and 7 bases at J, with 10 bases in the middle. Germline loops: CDR1 MNHNY, CDR2 SVGAGI (reference sequence). CDR3 protein: CASSYSNMREQYF. For the CDR3, the DNA is TGTGCCAGCAGTTACTCGAATATGAGGGAGCAGTACTTC.

The chain combines TRBV10-1 with TRBJ2-5; 12 bases match TRBD2. The germline V gene has CDR1 WNHNN and CDR2 SYGVQD (reference sequence). After removal of 3 bases from V and 7 bases from J, the junction contained 9 bases not matched to a gene. The CDR3 is 16 residues long. In DNA, the CDR3 is TGCGCCAGCAGTGATTCACTAGCGGGAGGAGGGTGGACCCAGTACTTC. Amino acids: CASSDSLAGGGWTQYF.

The gene calls are TRBV19 and TRBJ2-2, with TRBD2 identical over 7 bases. The J segment lost 6 bases and the V segment lost 7 bases, leaving 5 bases of the junction unmatched. Germline loops: CDR1 LNHDA, CDR2 SQIVND (reference sequence). The CDR3 extends over 13 amino acids. CDR3: CASTAGLAGELFF. CDR3 sequence (DNA): TGTGCCAGTACCGCTGGACTAGCCGGGGAGCTGTTTTTT.

The chain has TRBV27 and TRBJ1-1; 9 bases line up with TRBD1. CDR1 MNHEY and CDR2 SMNVEV come from the germline V gene (reference sequence). The CDR3 consists of 17 residues. The V gene end was trimmed by 5 bases and the J gene end by 0 bases; junction bases not matched to a gene: 10. CDR3 DNA: TGTGCCAGCAGTCCCATAGGCGGACAGGGGATGAACACTGAAGCTTTCTTT. Its protein product is CASSPIGGQGMNTEAFF.

This clone was seen a handful of times. This chain connects TRBV19 to TRBJ2-7, with 7 bases matching TRBD2. The germline V gene has CDR1 LNHDA and CDR2 SQIVND (reference sequence). V lost 4 bases, J lost 1 base, and 4 bases stayed unmatched. The CDR3 consists of 14 residues. The CDR3 nucleotides are TGTGCCAGTAGTAAAAGCGGGGTTTCCTACGAGCAGTACTTC. This gives the protein CASSKSGVSYEQYF.

The genes are TRBV9 and TRBJ2-2, with D possibly being TRBD1 (5 bases). Germline CDR1 is SGDLS and CDR2 is YYNGEE. This CDR3 has 18 amino acids. Between the trimmed V and J ends, which lost 0 bases and 2 bases, there was a span of 17 bases. The CDR3 reads CASSVVSAGKGNTGELFF. The CDR3 bases are TGTGCCAGCAGCGTAGTTTCGGCAGGGAAGGGCAACACCGGGGAGCTGTTTTTT.

This rearrangement joins TRBV5-3 to TRBJ1-5; D ambiguous. TRBV5-3 is flagged as an ORF with uncertain function. The ends were cut back, 4 bases at V and 6 bases at J, with 17 bases in the middle. The CDR3 totals 15 residues. The CDR3 loop is CARSPTAVRGQPQHF. The CDR3 DNA reads as TGTGCCAGAAGCCCGACGGCGGTCCGGGGTCAGCCCCAGCATTTT.

In its sample, this clone was seen once. V usage is TRBV28 and J usage is TRBJ2-7, with a possible D match to TRBD1 (5 bases). The length of the CDR3 is 15 residues. Germline loops: CDR1 MDHEN, CDR2 SYDVKM. V gave up 8 bases and J gave up 3 bases, with 20 bases separating them. The CDR3 protein is CASPPTGPLNYEQYF. CDR3 sequence (DNA): TGTGCCAGCCCCCCTACAGGACCCCTAAACTACGAGCAGTACTTC.

CDR3 sequence: CARSSQTLTGTRERTEAFF. The CDR3 DNA sequence: TGTGCCAGAAGCTCCCAAACTTTGACAGGGACCCGGGAGCGAACTGAAGCTTTCTTT. The chain joins TRBV5-3 to TRBJ1-1, with 7 bases fitting TRBD1. TRBV5-3 falls under the ORF class, with uncertain function. The CDR3 is made up of 19 amino acids. Germline trimming cut 3 bases from V and 5 bases from J; bases unmatched to any gene: 22.